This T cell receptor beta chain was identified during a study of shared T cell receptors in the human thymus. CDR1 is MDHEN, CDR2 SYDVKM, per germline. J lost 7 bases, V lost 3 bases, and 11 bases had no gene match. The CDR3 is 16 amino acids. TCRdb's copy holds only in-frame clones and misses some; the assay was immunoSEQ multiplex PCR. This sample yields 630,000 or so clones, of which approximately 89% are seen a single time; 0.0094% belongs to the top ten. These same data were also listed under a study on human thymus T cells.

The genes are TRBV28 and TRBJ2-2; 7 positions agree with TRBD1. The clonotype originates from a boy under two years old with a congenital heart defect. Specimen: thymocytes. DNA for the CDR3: TGTGCCAGCAGTTTTCCAAGCAGGGGGAAGAACGGGGAGCTGTTTTTT. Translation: CASSFPSRGKNGELFF.